This T cell receptor beta chain was identified during a study of blood T cell repertoires in COVID-19. Study details: T cells, B-cell-depleted T cells, or PBMCs supplied cDNA or gDNA.

Germline V gene lookup returns CDR1 LGHNA and CDR2 YNFKEQ. The CDR3 loop spans 17 amino acids. Trimming shortened V by 0 bases and J by 9 bases, and 24 bases separated the two germline ends. The table came from immunoSEQ multiplex PCR; TCRdb's copy has only in-frame clones and leaves some out. The repertoire holds 280,000 or so clones, with approximately 88% as singletons. This chain connects TRBV4-2 to TRBJ2-7, with D possibly matching TRBD2 (5 bases). What was sequenced was peripheral blood. This clonotype originated in a young woman who had recovered from COVID-19. CDR3 DNA sequence: TGTGCCAGCAGCCAAGATAGAATTGCGACGGCGGTTGAGGGGCAGTACTTC. Residues: CASSQDRIATAVEGQYF.